Listed below are T cell receptor beta chains from one sample, sequenced in a study of patients and donors after allogeneic stem cell transplantation. TCRdb re-called the RT-PCR reads through MiXCR, storing one row per CDR3 protein. This repertoire shows hundreds of thousands of distinct CDR3 sequences, 16% found once; its top ten account for roughly 7.2%. Material for sequencing was blood, either unsorted or a sorted T cell fraction (not recorded which). These receptors came from a human donor who was either an allogeneic HSCT recipient or a stem cell or donor lymphocyte infusion donor (not recorded which). It is not recorded whose cells these are; they may come from a transplant donor. The CDR3 runs from the conserved cysteine through the conserved F or W. D genes are given only for firm matches. Not all rows give a size; the values are once, few, many and, for expanded clones, a class.

NA | TRBJ1-2 | TRBV20-1 | few | TGCAGTGCTGGTGCTAGGCGGACTGGCTACACCTTC | CSAGARRTGYTF
TRBD1 | TRBJ1-2 | TRBV7-2 | NA | TGTGCCAGCAGCTCCCACAGGGGGCTCAACTATGGCTACACCTTC | CASSSHRGLNYGYTF
NA | TRBJ2-3 | TRBV11-2 | NA | TGTGCCAGCAGATCCCTCCTAGCGCCTAGTCCGTATTTT | CASRSLLAPSPYF
TRBD2 | TRBJ2-3 | TRBV27 | NA | TGTGCCAGCAGTTCTTGGACTAGCATCCTGAAGGGAGATACGCAGTATTTT | CASSSWTSILKGDTQYF
TRBD1 | TRBJ2-7 | TRBV7-3 | NA | TGTGCCAGCAGCTTGAAGAACAGGGGCGAGCAGTACTTC | CASSLKNRGEQYF
TRBD1 | TRBJ2-7 | TRBV9 | few | TGTGCCAGCACCTTGGGACAGGGGCCGTCCTACGAGCAGTACTTC | CASTLGQGPSYEQYF
TRBD2 | TRBJ2-2 | TRBV12-3/TRBV12-4 | NA | TGTGCCAGCAGACAGAGCGGGAGGCAAACCGGGGAGCTGTTTTTT | CASRQSGRQTGELFF
NA | TRBJ2-7 | TRBV12-3/TRBV12-4 | many | TGTGCCAGCAGTTTGGGAACTAGCTACGAGCAGTACTTC | CASSLGTSYEQYF
NA | TRBJ2-3 | TRBV4-1 | NA | TGCGCCAGCAGCTCCCGACAGGCCCGCACAGATACGCAGTATTTT | CASSSRQARTDTQYF
TRBD1 | TRBJ2-5 | TRBV27 | NA | TGTGCCAGCAGCCCCGGGACAGGGGTCGAGACCCAGTACTTC | CASSPGTGVETQYF
NA | TRBJ2-3 | TRBV29-1 | many | TGCAGCGTTATCAGGGTCCTTACAGATACGCAGTATTTT | CSVIRVLTDTQYF
NA | TRBJ1-2 | TRBV6-5 | NA | TGTGCCAGCAGTTACGGCGGAGGGGCAAGTAGTGGCTACACCTTC | CASSYGGGASSGYTF
TRBD1 | TRBJ1-1 | TRBV4-3 | NA | TGCGCCAGCAGCCAAGATTGGGGGACAGTGTTAAGGTATCGTTTCTTT | CASSQDWGTVLRYRFF
NA | TRBJ1-2 | TRBV2 | few | TGTGCCAGCAGTGAAGGGTTTTGGCAGACCTATGGCTACACCTTC | CASSEGFWQTYGYTF
TRBD2 | TRBJ2-1 | TRBV20-1 | few | TGCAGTGCTAGAGATCGAGGGCTAGCGGGAGGGTACAATGAGCAGTTCTTC | CSARDRGLAGGYNEQFF
TRBD2 | TRBJ2-5 | TRBV13 | NA | TGTGCCAGCAGCTCCAAGAGTCGACTAGCCGGTAAAGAGACCCAGTACTTC | CASSSKSRLAGKETQYF
NA | TRBJ2-7 | TRBV5-1 | many | TGCGCCAGCAGCGGGGGGCAGCGGGACACCTACGAGCAGTACTTC | CASSGGQRDTYEQYF
NA | TRBJ1-5 | TRBV6-1 | NA | TGTGCCAGCAGTGACGGGACGGGGGTAGGGCCCCAGCATTTT | CASSDGTGVGPQHF
TRBD1 | TRBJ1-5 | TRBV12-3/TRBV12-4 | many | TGTGCCAGCAGAGGGACAGGGGGGTATCAGCCCCAGCATTTT | CASRGTGGYQPQHF
TRBD1 | TRBJ1-2 | TRBV27 | few | TGTGCCAGCAGGCTGACAGGGGTTAACTATGGCTACACCTTC | CASRLTGVNYGYTF
TRBD2 | TRBJ2-7 | TRBV11-3 | NA | TGTGCCAGCAGCTACGGACTAGCGGCATCCTACGAGCAGTACTTC | CASSYGLAASYEQYF
NA | TRBJ1-2 | TRBV5-1 | NA | TGCGCCAGCAGCTGGGACGGGCCCTATGGCTACACCTTC | CASSWDGPYGYTF
TRBD1 | TRBJ1-2 | TRBV20-1 | many | TGCAGTGCTTCCGGGACAGGGGGCTCTAACTATGGCTACACCTTC | CSASGTGGSNYGYTF
NA | TRBJ2-7 | TRBV3-1 | few | TGTGCCAGCAACTCAAGAACAAGCGGCTCCTACGAGCAGTACTTC | CASNSRTSGSYEQYF
NA | TRBJ1-2 | TRBV9 | few | TGTGCCAGCAGCGTATTGAGCGGAACCCCCTATGGCTACACCTTC | CASSVLSGTPYGYTF
NA | TRBJ1-5 | TRBV23-1 | NA | TGCGCCAGCAGTCCCATATACAGGGCCCCCAATCAGCCCCAGCATTTT | CASSPIYRAPNQPQHF
NA | TRBJ2-1 | TRBV14 | many | TGTGCCAGCAGCTCGGGTCACCAGCAGTTCTTC | CASSSGHQQFF
TRBD2 | TRBJ2-3 | TRBV9 | NA | TGTGCCAGCAGCGTATCGACTAGCGGGGGCACAGATACGCAGTATTTT | CASSVSTSGGTDTQYF
TRBD2 | TRBJ2-5 | TRBV12-3/TRBV12-4 | few | TGTGCCAGCAGTCCACTAGTGCTGGGAGGGAGAGAGACCCAGTACTTC | CASSPLVLGGRETQYF
TRBD1 | TRBJ1-2 | TRBV29-1 | few | TGCAGCGTTGAGTTCAGGGGGTATGGCTACACCTTC | CSVEFRGYGYTF
TRBD2 | TRBJ2-1 | TRBV3-1 | many | TGTGCCAGCAGCCCCGGTACCCTAGCGGGTCGGAATGAGCAGTTCTTC | CASSPGTLAGRNEQFF
NA | TRBJ1-6 | TRBV7-3 | NA | TGTGCCAGCAGCTCCAACGGAAGGGGGGTTCGGAATTCACCCCTCCACTTT | CASSSNGRGVRNSPLHF
TRBD1 | TRBJ1-4 | TRBV7-2 | few | TGTGCCAGCAGCAACCCAGGGGGCGCAGATGAAAAACTGTTTTTT | CASSNPGGADEKLFF
NA | TRBJ1-1 | TRBV11-2 | few | TGTGCCAGCAGCTTAGAAGCGGCGGTGAACACTGAAGCTTTCTTT | CASSLEAAVNTEAFF
NA | TRBJ1-1 | TRBV20-1 | NA | TGCAGTGCTAGAGATTATAGGGAGGGCACTGAAGCTTTCTTT | CSARDYREGTEAFF
NA | TRBJ2-1 | TRBV12-3/TRBV12-4 | NA | TGTGCCAGCAGTCACCGGAGGAACCAGAAGAAATCCTACAATGAGCAGTTCTTC | CASSHRRNQKKSYNEQFF
NA | TRBJ1-6 | TRBV4-1 | NA | TGCGCCAGCAGCCAAGAAGACAGGAGCTCCTATAATTCACCCCTCCACTTT | CASSQEDRSSYNSPLHF
NA | TRBJ2-1 | TRBV5-1 | many | TGCGCCAGCAGCTTGGTGGAGCGGCGAAATGAGCAGTTCTTC | CASSLVERRNEQFF
NA | TRBJ2-1 | TRBV21-1 | NA | TGTGCCAGCAGTATCCGGGACAGGACCTACAATGAGCAGTTCTTC | CASSIRDRTYNEQFF
TRBD1 | TRBJ2-7 | TRBV6-5 | NA | TGTGCCAGCAGTTACCCCAACAGGGGTAGCGACGAGCAGTACTTC | CASSYPNRGSDEQYF
NA | TRBJ2-1 | TRBV30 | NA | TGTGCCTGGACGCACAATGAGCAGTTCTTC | CAWTHNEQFF